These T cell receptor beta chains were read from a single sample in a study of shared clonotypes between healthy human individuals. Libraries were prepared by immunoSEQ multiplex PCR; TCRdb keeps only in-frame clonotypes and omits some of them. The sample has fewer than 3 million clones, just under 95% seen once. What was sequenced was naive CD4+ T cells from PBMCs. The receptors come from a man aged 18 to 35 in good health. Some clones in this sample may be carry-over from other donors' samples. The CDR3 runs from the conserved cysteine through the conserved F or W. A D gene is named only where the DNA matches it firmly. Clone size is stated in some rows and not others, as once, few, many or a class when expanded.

CSVAPLRGTEAFF,TGCAGCGTCGCCCCCTTGAGGGGGACTGAAGCTTTCTTT,NA,NA,13,TRBV29-1,TRBJ1-1
CASSPGLLGRNHQETQYF,TGTGCCAGCAGCCCTGGCCTCCTTGGGCGAAACCACCAAGAGACCCAGTACTTC,NA,NA,18,TRBV11-3,TRBJ2-5
CSVHRGQMSEAFF,TGCAGCGTCCACAGGGGGCAGATGTCTGAAGCTTTCTTT,TRBD1,once,13,TRBV29-1,TRBJ1-1
CASSQGVPNTGELFF,TGTGCCAGCAGCCAGGGAGTCCCGAACACCGGGGAGCTGTTTTTT,NA,once,15,TRBV7-9,TRBJ2-2
CASSDRDPELGTEAFF,TGTGCCAGCAGCGACCGGGACCCAGAATTGGGCACTGAAGCTTTCTTT,NA,NA,16,TRBV21-1,TRBJ1-1
CASSKQGRAETQYF,TGCGCCAGCAGCAAACAGGGGCGGGCAGAGACCCAGTACTTC,TRBD1,NA,14,TRBV5-1,TRBJ2-5
CASSLELWRGSADTQYF,TGTGCCAGCAGCTTAGAGTTGTGGAGGGGGAGCGCAGATACGCAGTATTTT,NA,NA,17,TRBV7-2,TRBJ2-3
CASSLGRDTDTQYF,TGCGCCAGCAGCTTGGGAAGAGACACAGATACGCAGTATTTT,NA,once,14,TRBV5-1,TRBJ2-3
CASSSGTANYGYTF,TGTGCCAGCAGCTCAGGGACAGCTAACTATGGCTACACCTTC,TRBD1,NA,14,TRBV4-2,TRBJ1-2
CAWSVPPGRLTEAFF,TGTGCCTGGAGTGTACCCCCTGGCAGGCTCACTGAAGCTTTCTTT,NA,NA,15,TRBV30,TRBJ1-1
CASSRYFGPGSYNEQFF,NA,NA,once,17,TRBV4-3,TRBJ2-1
CASSPFPPGMNTEAFF,TGTGCCAGCAGCCCGTTCCCCCCAGGAATGAACACTGAAGCTTTCTTT,NA,NA,16,TRBV7-2,TRBJ1-1
CASSEALNNQPQHF,TGTGCCAGCAGTGAAGCCTTGAACAATCAGCCCCAGCATTTT,NA,NA,14,TRBV6-1,TRBJ1-5
CASSDPGGTQYF,TGCGCCAGCAGCGACCCCGGTGGCACGCAGTATTTT,NA,NA,12,TRBV5-1,TRBJ2-3
CASSPRTARNTEAFF,TGTGCCAGTAGCCCTAGGACAGCACGGAACACTGAAGCTTTCTTT,NA,NA,15,TRBV19,TRBJ1-1
CASSLTGDTDTQYF,TGTGCCAGCAGCTTAACGGGTGACACAGATACGCAGTATTTT,NA,NA,14,TRBV7-3,TRBJ2-3
CASSQWGRRINEKLFF,TGCGCCAGCAGCCAATGGGGAAGACGGATAAATGAAAAACTGTTTTTT,NA,NA,16,TRBV4-1,TRBJ1-4
CASNPELAGDEQFF,TGCGCCAGCAATCCGGAACTAGCGGGAGATGAGCAGTTCTTC,TRBD2,NA,14,TRBV4-3,TRBJ2-1
CASSFSPLGQVHAEAFF,TGTGCCAGCAGTTTCAGCCCTCTGGGACAGGTGCACGCTGAAGCTTTCTTT,TRBD1,NA,17,TRBV27,TRBJ1-1
CASSLLAGGPPYEQYF,TGCGCCAGCAGCCTCCTAGCGGGAGGTCCTCCCTACGAGCAGTACTTC,TRBD2,NA,16,TRBV4-3,TRBJ2-7
CASSARGVLGTEAFF,TGTGCCAGCAGCGCCCGGGGTGTGCTCGGCACTGAAGCTTTCTTT,NA,NA,15,TRBV9,TRBJ1-1
CASSWGFRETQYF,TGTGCCAGCAGCTGGGGGTTTCGGGAGACCCAGTACTTC,NA,NA,13,TRBV7-6,TRBJ2-5
CASSEDPEDGYTF,TGTGCCAGCAGTGAGGACCCAGAAGATGGCTACACCTTC,NA,NA,13,TRBV2,TRBJ1-2
CASSYGGKGKGETQYF,TGTGCCAGCAGCTACGGCGGGAAGGGTAAAGGAGAGACCCAGTACTTC,NA,once,16,TRBV11-3,TRBJ2-5
CASKGVLGSNQPQHF,TGTGCCAGTAAGGGGGTCCTAGGGAGCAATCAGCCCCAGCATTTT,NA,NA,15,TRBV19,TRBJ1-5
CASIKDRNTEAFF,TGTGCCAGCATTAAGGACAGAAACACTGAAGCTTTCTTT,NA,NA,13,TRBV2,TRBJ1-1
CASSEGFSGNTIYF,TGTGCCAGCTCGGAAGGGTTCTCTGGAAACACCATATATTTT,NA,NA,14,TRBV7-2,TRBJ1-3
CASRGGTGLYNEQFF,TGTGCCAGTAGGGGTGGGACAGGGCTATACAATGAGCAGTTCTTC,TRBD1,NA,15,TRBV19,TRBJ2-1
CASSLPSRTPEQYF,TGTGCCAGCAGCTTGCCGTCCAGAACACCCGAGCAGTACTTC,NA,NA,14,TRBV5-4,TRBJ2-7
CASSLELGGTGDEKLFF,TGTGCCAGCAGCTTAGAGCTGGGGGGGACAGGGGATGAAAAACTGTTTTTT,TRBD1,NA,17,TRBV7-2,TRBJ1-4
CASSSGTGGHGYTF,TGTGCCAGCAGTTCCGGGACAGGGGGCCATGGCTACACCTTC,TRBD1,NA,14,TRBV28,TRBJ1-2
CASSAAPVSGNTIYF,TGTGCCAGCAGCGCGGCCCCGGTCTCTGGAAACACCATATATTTT,NA,NA,15,TRBV9,TRBJ1-3
CAISGVNTEAFF,TGTGCCATCAGTGGTGTCAACACTGAAGCTTTCTTT,NA,NA,12,TRBV10-3,TRBJ1-1
CAGNRLMPLYGYTF,TGTGCCGGGAACAGGTTAATGCCCCTCTATGGCTACACCTTC,NA,NA,14,TRBV30,TRBJ1-2